The next 18 T cell receptor beta chains were all read from a single sample in a study of blood T cells in healthy people across ages. Using a J-beta primer mix together with a sample-barcoded 5' primer, a second PCR was run for roughly 6 to 12 cycles. MiXCR was run by TCRdb on the 5' RACE reads, yielding one entry per CDR3 protein. Here the sample spans hundreds of thousands of distinct CDR3 sequences, around 21% being singletons. Sequencing was carried out using blood. The receptor set was obtained from a man in his 70s in good health.

The chain has TRBV28 and TRBJ1-5, with a tentative D call TRBD1 (5 bases). The CDR3 contains 16 residues. Germline values: CDR1 MDHEN, CDR2 SYDVKM. Trimming left V 5 bases short and J 2 bases short, with 16 bases between. The CDR3 nucleotides are TGTGCCAGCAGTCCGGGACCTCAGGTCGGCAATCAGCCCCAGCATTTT. Translation: CASSPGPQVGNQPQHF.

This clonotype was seen repeatedly, ten times or more. The V call is TRBV5-1, the J call TRBJ2-3; TRBD2 matches at 7 bases. In germline, CDR1 is SGHRS, CDR2 YFSETQ. After removal of 6 bases from V and 1 base from J, the junction contained 11 bases not matched to a gene. There are 16 residues in the CDR3. Written as DNA, the CDR3 is TGCGCCAGCACCGAGAAGGGCGGGAGCGGCACAGATACGCAGTATTTT. Translated: CASTEKGGSGTDTQYF.

This clonotype was seen a handful of times. The rearrangement uses TRBV7-9 and TRBJ1-3; D not resolved. The V end was cut by 0 bases, the J end by 1 base, with 10 bases between. This CDR3 region has 16 residues. CDR1 and CDR2 (germline): SEHNR, FQNEAQ (reference sequence). The CDR3 loop reads CASSLAVAGSGNTIYF. The CDR3 bases are TGTGCCAGCAGCTTAGCGGTAGCGGGTTCTGGAAACACCATATATTTT.

Only a few counts were recorded for this clonotype. The chain combines TRBV12-3 or TRBV12-4 with TRBJ2-3; D might be TRBD2 (5 bases). Trimming cost V 6 bases and J 2 bases, with 15 bases left between them. This CDR3 region has 15 residues. The CDR3 loop is CASSYNSGYTDTQYF. CDR3 in DNA: TGTGCCAGCAGCTATAACAGCGGTTACACAGATACGCAGTATTTT.

The rearrangement links TRBV5-5 to TRBJ2-7; D is ambiguous. Between the trimmed V and J ends, which lost 1 base and 0 bases, there was a span of 8 bases. CDR1 and CDR2 (germline): SGHKS, YYEKEE (reference sequence). This CDR3 is built from 14 residues. The CDR3 sequence is CASSLIGTSYEQYF. The CDR3 DNA sequence: TGTGCCAGCAGCTTGATAGGTACCTCCTACGAGCAGTACTTC.

There are many counts of this clonotype. The chain joins TRBV29-1 to TRBJ2-7, with 7 bases that match TRBD2. The germline V gene encodes CDR1 SQVTM and CDR2 ANQGSEA. V was clipped by 6 bases and J by 1 base; unmatched bases: 3. The CDR3 covers 12 residues. CDR3 in amino acids: CSVGGGSYEQYF. In DNA, the CDR3 is TGCAGCGTCGGGGGAGGGTCCTACGAGCAGTACTTC.

The V call is TRBV5-1, the J call TRBJ2-5, with a weak D call TRBD2 (5 bases). The germline V and J ends were trimmed by 3 bases and 3 bases, with 12 bases remaining between them. This CDR3 is built from 14 residues. Germline loops: CDR1 SGHRS, CDR2 YFSETQ. CDR3 bases: TGCGCCAGCAGCTGGGGAGACGGAAAAGAGACCCAGTACTTC. Translated, it gives CASSWGDGKETQYF.

This rearrangement joins TRBV3-1 to TRBJ2-3, with 7 bases that match TRBD1. The CDR3 extends over 15 amino acids. Per the germline V gene, CDR1 is LGHDT and CDR2 is YNNKEL (reference sequence). J lost 6 bases, V lost 1 base, and 7 bases had no gene match. The DNA for the CDR3 is TGTGCCAGCAGCCAAGCCGGACAGGATATGGATACGCAGTATTTT. It translates to CASSQAGQDMDTQYF.

This clonotype was seen a few times. The V and J genes are TRBV2 and TRBJ2-7, with 8 bases that match TRBD1. After removal of 1 base from V and 7 bases from J, the junction contained 6 bases not matched to a gene. The germline V gene has CDR1 SNHLY and CDR2 FYNNEI. CDR3 size: 14 residues. CDR3 sequence (DNA): TGTGCCAGCAGTGAAGGGCAGGGGGCGAGGGAGCAGTACTTC. Protein product: CASSEGQGAREQYF.

This clonotype has ten or more counts. The rearrangement joins TRBV2 to TRBJ2-1; TRBD2 is a possible D gene (5 bases). Germline assignment: CDR1 SNHLY and CDR2 FYNNEI. This CDR3 spans 11 amino acids. Trimming removed 4 bases from V and 7 bases from J, with 5 bases in between. CDR3 DNA: TGTGCCAGCAGTGGACTAAATGAGCAGTTCTTC. Translation gives CASSGLNEQFF.

This clonotype has just a few counts. CDR3: CASSLRDFSYNEQFF. In DNA, the CDR3 is TGTGCCAGCAGCTTAAGGGACTTTTCCTACAATGAGCAGTTCTTC. The chain links TRBV7-2 to TRBJ2-1; TRBD2 is a possible D gene (6 bases). Germline CDR1 is SGHTA and CDR2 is FQGNSA. The CDR3 loop spans 15 amino acids. Trimming removed 2 bases at V and 1 base at J, with 9 bases between.

This clonotype was picked up many times. V gene TRBV20-1 combines with J gene TRBJ1-1; D is uncertain. Trimming left V 5 bases short and J 0 bases short, with 7 bases between. The germline CDR1 and CDR2 sequences are DFQATT and SNEGSKA (reference sequence). This CDR3 region has 12 residues. CDR3 sequence (DNA): TGCAGTGCTTTGCCGATGAACACTGAAGCTTTCTTT. Protein sequence: CSALPMNTEAFF.

The chain carries TRBV28 and TRBJ2-3; 12 nucleotides line up with TRBD2. Germline-derived CDR1 and CDR2 are MDHEN and SYDVKM. J was trimmed by 2 bases and V by 8 bases; bases with no gene match: 8. The CDR3 is 16 residues long. CDR3 DNA: TGTGCCAGCGCCACGCCTAGCGGGGGGGTCACAGATACGCAGTATTTT. Translating gives CASATPSGGVTDTQYF. Supplemented by reference TRBV28 and TRBJ2-3, the full variable domain reads DVKVTQSSRYLVKRTGEKVFLECVQDMDHENMFWYRQDPGLGLRLIYFSYDVKMKEKGDIPEGYSVSREKKERFSLILESASTNQTSMYLCASATPSGGVTDTQYFGPGTRLTVL.

This clonotype was seen at least ten times. The chain couples TRBV20-1 to TRBJ2-5, with a possible D match to TRBD2 (5 bases). V was pared by 3 bases and J by 0 bases, with 5 bases between. The CDR3 loop spans 12 amino acids. Germline V gene data show CDR1 as DFQATT and CDR2 as SNEGSKA (reference sequence). The CDR3 protein is CSASGDQETQYF. The CDR3 coding sequence is TGCAGTGCTAGCGGGGACCAAGAGACCCAGTACTTC.

On this clonotype itself: At one end, the junction sequence differs from germline, possibly due to a read error. The V and J genes are TRBV28 and TRBJ2-3; D remains unclear. The CDR3 extends over 13 amino acids. Germline values: CDR1 MDHEN, CDR2 SYDVKM. Here the CDR3 reads CASSLFATNTQYF. The CDR3 DNA reads TGTGCCAGCAGTTTATTCGCCACAAATACGCAGTATTTT.

The chain employs TRBV5-6 and TRBJ2-1; TRBD2 matches 12 bases. Germline loops: CDR1 SGHDT, CDR2 YYEEEE. Unmatched junction bases numbered 9, after V lost 2 bases and J lost 6 bases. CDR3 length equals 17 residues. CDR3 loop: CASSLIRLAGEGNEQFF. For the CDR3, the DNA is TGTGCCAGCAGCTTAATACGACTAGCGGGAGAGGGCAATGAGCAGTTCTTC. Supplemented by reference TRBV5-6 and TRBJ2-1, the full variable domain reads DAGVTQSPTHLIKTRGQQVTLRCSPKSGHDTVSWYQQALGQGPQFIFQYYEEEERQRGNFPDRFSGHQFPNYSSELNVNALLLGDSALYLCASSLIRLAGEGNEQFFGPGTRLTVL.

The CDR3 loop reads CASRGAGETQYF. CDR3 nucleotides: TGTGCCAGCAGGGGGGCCGGAGAGACCCAGTACTTC. This chain joins TRBV12-3 or TRBV12-4 and TRBJ2-5; possibly TRBD1 for D (6 bases). The CDR3 is made up of 12 amino acids. V lost 6 bases and J lost 4, with 9 bases in between.

This clonotype has a single count. V and J are TRBV27 and TRBJ1-2, with 7 bases aligning to TRBD1. The CDR3 has 14 amino acids. Germline V CDR1 and CDR2: MNHEY, SMNVEV (reference sequence). V lost 4 bases and J lost 4; bases outside the gene matches: 6. CDR3 nucleotide sequence: TGTGCCAGCAGTTATAAGGACAGGTCCTATGGCTACACCTTC. This encodes CASSYKDRSYGYTF.